The entry that follows covers one T cell receptor (beta chain) sequence. This clonotype was seen a few times. What this receptor recognizes is not known. No base quality values were provided; no much bigger clone lies one nucleotide off. The treatment or condition label of this sample denotes: approximately 9-day PBMC culture with coronavirus spike peptide pools or control peptides (ViraFEST assay). The ViraFEST assay was used in the study, in which antigen-specific T cells were expanded with peptide pools and expanded clonotypes were subsequently identified by TCR sequencing. The positive SARS-CoV-2 PCR tests of the convalescent patients were dated from March to December 2020, before the Alpha, Beta and Delta variants emerged in the United States. Each well held around 2.1 million PBMCs cultured with roughly 10 ug/ml peptide pools in IMDM containing approximately 5% human AB serum and 9 to 10 IU/ml IL-2. On days 3 and 7, half of the culture medium was replaced with fresh IL-2-containing medium. Once the cells had been in culture for about 10 days, the EasySep CD4+ T cell isolation kit was used to isolate CD4+ T cells by negative selection. Ficoll-Paque Plus gradient centrifugation was used to isolate PBMCs from whole blood, and the isolated PBMCs were then either used fresh or cryopreserved at -140C. Each culture condition was generally run in triplicate wells.

The data derive from a study of vaccination and CD4 T cells after COVID-19 (dated by TCRdb to the early 2020s). Regarding the study in general: Convalescent patients had a positive SARS-CoV-2 result on nasal swab PCR, and of these patients, several had mild disease and one had severe disease. Six males and four females were included in the convalescent cohort, with two Hispanic individuals, seven Caucasians, two Asians and one multiracial person represented. Participants got two doses of the Pfizer-BioNTech BNT162b2 vaccine (n=8) or two doses of the Moderna mRNA-1273 vaccine (n=2). Post-COVID blood samples were collected from convalescent patients a median of approximately 93 days after diagnosis, with a range of roughly 30 to 161 days. The time from the second vaccine dose to post-vaccine blood sampling had a median of roughly 70 days and ranged from about 14 to 250 days. For stimulating the cultures, overlapping spike peptide pools were used, derived from SARS-CoV-2 as well as from the common cold coronaviruses HCoV-NL63, HCoV-OC43 and HCoV-229E. Control cultures received a CEFX viral epitope pool as the positive control, an HIV-1 Nef peptide pool as the negative control, or no peptide. In ten to eleven COVID-19 convalescent patients and a handful of infection-naive healthy vaccine recipients, researchers compared the spike-specific CD4+ TCR repertoire from before mRNA vaccination with the repertoire from after. What the study reported, not specific to this receptor: Only a relatively small number of convalescent patients were included in the study, and early timepoints following natural infection were not analyzed. Of the vaccine-specific clones found in convalescent patients, nearly all (304 of 307) were mono-reactive for SARS-CoV-2 spike instead of being cross-reactive with common cold coronaviruses. Among the post-vaccine SARS-CoV-2-reactive clones in convalescent patients, a median around 85% showed up only after vaccination, which suggests vaccine-specific priming. The median count of SARS-CoV-2-reactive clonotypes went up from 20 to 25 after infection to 38 after vaccination, although the change was not significant.

Library creation used PCR. DNA from cultured CD4+ T cells underwent TCR sequencing with the Oncomine TCR Beta short-read assay at the Johns Hopkins FTIC core. The QIAamp micro DNA kit was used to extract genomic DNA from the cultured CD4+ T cells. Oncomine TCR Beta libraries made from cultured CD4+ T cells were pooled using unique dual indexes and sequenced on an Illumina iSeq 100. As for how the authors treated the data: Non-productive sequences were filtered out, and CDR3s that did not start with C, did not end with F or W, or were shorter than 7 amino acids were discarded. Antigen-specific clonotypes were identified using the MANAFEST web application through comparison of peptide-stimulated wells with reference and other culture wells. An FDR below 0.05, an odds ratio above 5, and a productive frequency above 0.1% in at least two of three replicate wells were required for clones to be considered positive. Cross-reactive clonotypes were defined as significantly expanded in both SARS-CoV-2 spike wells and at least one common cold coronavirus spike condition. Similarity between CDR3 sequences was evaluated in R version 3.6.1 using Levenshtein distances (stringdist) and unrooted phylogenetic trees (ape). TCRdb reworked the public reads: Q25 trimming with fastp, MiXCR clone assembly, productive beta chains retained. Every distinct CDR3 protein forms one entry, paired with its most common genes and DNA. For this entry, the V and J calls and clone size follow TCRdb and not the study's own pipeline. A total of about 13,000 distinct CDR3 sequences appear in this sample, approximately 42% of them only once. About 9.2% of the sample belongs to the ten largest clones.

The germline V gene specifies MNHEY as CDR1 and SVGEGT as CDR2. Measured from the cysteine to the phenylalanine, the CDR3 is 10 residues long. Only the CDR3 region is kept as DNA, spanning 30 bases read in frame from base 1. Trimming costs V 10 bases and J 3 bases, and their ends lie 7 bases apart. This specimen was CD4+ T cells from blood, cultured in vitro, taken after SARS-CoV-2 vaccination. The rearranged segments are TRBV6-2 or TRBV6-3 and TRBJ2-7; a weak D assignment points to TRBD2 (5 bases agree). The sequence was obtained from a human donor who had recovered from COVID-19. CDR3 protein: CATGGYEQYF. In nucleotides, the sequence is TGTGCCACTGGAGGCTACGAGCAGTACTTC.